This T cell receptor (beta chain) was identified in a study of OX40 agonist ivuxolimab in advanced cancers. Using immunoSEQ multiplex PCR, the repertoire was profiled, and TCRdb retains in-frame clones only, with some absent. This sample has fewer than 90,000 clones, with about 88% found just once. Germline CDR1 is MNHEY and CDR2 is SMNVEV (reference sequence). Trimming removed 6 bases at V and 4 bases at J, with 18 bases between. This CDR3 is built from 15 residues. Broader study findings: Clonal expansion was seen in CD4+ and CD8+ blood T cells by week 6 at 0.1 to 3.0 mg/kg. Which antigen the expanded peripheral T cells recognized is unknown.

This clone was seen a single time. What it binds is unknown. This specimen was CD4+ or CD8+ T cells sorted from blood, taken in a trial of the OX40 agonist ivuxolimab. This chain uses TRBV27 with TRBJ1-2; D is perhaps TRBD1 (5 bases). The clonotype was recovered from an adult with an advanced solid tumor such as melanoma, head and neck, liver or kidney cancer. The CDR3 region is CASRIPGGGSYGYTF. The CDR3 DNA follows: TGTGCCAGCAGAATACCTGGGGGGGGAAGCTATGGCTACACCTTC.